This TCR beta chain was recovered during a study of cytomegalovirus exposure and HLA in healthy donors. Use of 60 Vbeta and 13 Jbeta primers characterized the PCR. Produced via immunoSEQ multiplex PCR; TCRdb's table is partial and in-frame only. This sample contains tens of thousands of clones. The study, taken as a whole, reports: A missense variant in DCLRE1C was later tied to TCR beta V- and J-gene trimming. Researchers reported in a later analysis that common viral pathogens appeared linked to several top clusters. Investigators reported approximately 170 TCR beta chains as tied to cytomegalovirus.

At sampling all donors were nominally healthy, likely with unrecorded immune exposures. As concerns this clone: The target antigen is unknown.

This CDR3 comprises 14 residues. The V end lost 5 bases, the J end lost 4 bases, and 17 bases lay between the germline ends. Germline CDR1 is SQVTM and CDR2 is ANQGSEA. This rearrangement joins TRBV29-1 to TRBJ1-1, with a weak D call TRBD1 (6 bases). The material sequenced was PBMCs. This sequence was found in a female donor in good health and CMV-seronegative. For the CDR3, the DNA is TGCAGCGTTCAGCAAGGGGGTTGGGGCACTGAAGCTTTCTTT. This sequence encodes CSVQQGGWGTEAFF.